The rows below give T cell receptor beta chains drawn from one sample of a study of CD8 T cells in ankylosing spondylitis. A single record per CDR3 protein comes from TCRdb applying MiXCR to the 5' RACE reads. The sample contains around 250,000 distinct CDR3 sequences, around 10% of which appear only once. Sequenced input: blood, either unsorted or a sorted T cell fraction (not recorded which). The origin of the receptors is a male donor with ankylosing spondylitis or in good health (not recorded which). Both conserved end residues are part of each CDR3. The order of the fields is clone size, V gene, J gene, D gene, CDR3 protein, CDR3 DNA. A D gene is named only where the DNA matches it firmly. Expanded clones get a size class; other rows say once, few or many, or leave the size out.

few,TRBV20-1,TRBJ2-2,TRBD2,CSATLAGYTGELFF,TGCAGTGCTACCTTAGCGGGGTACACCGGGGAGCTGTTTTTT
many,TRBV25-1,TRBJ2-3,-,CASSESLERQLSTDTQYF,TGTGCCAGCAGTGAATCCCTGGAGAGACAGCTCAGCACAGATACGCAGTATTTT
many,TRBV20-1,TRBJ2-5,TRBD2,CSARDILAGIQETQYF,TGCAGTGCTAGAGATATTCTAGCGGGGATACAAGAGACCCAGTACTTC
few,TRBV12-3/TRBV12-4,TRBJ2-1,TRBD1,CASRNRDSSYNEQFF,TGTGCCAGCAGGAACCGGGACAGCTCCTACAATGAGCAGTTCTTC
many,TRBV10-3,TRBJ1-1,-,CAISESGSQAIFF,TGTGCCATCAGTGAGTCCGGCTCACAAGCGATTTTCTTT
-,TRBV3-1,TRBJ2-1,-,CASSPTFGPQNEQFF,TGTGCCAGCAGCCCAACCTTTGGGCCGCAGAATGAGCAGTTCTTC
many,TRBV6-1,TRBJ2-3,-,CASSVLTRKDTQYF,TGTGCCAGCAGCGTTCTGACTAGGAAAGATACGCAGTATTTT
-,TRBV5-1,TRBJ2-1,-,CASSLESYNEQFF,TGCGCCAGCAGCTTGGAGTCCTACAATGAGCAGTTCTTC
few,TRBV12-3/TRBV12-4,TRBJ2-7,TRBD1,CASSKRNRGPSYEQYF,TGTGCCAGCAGCAAGAGGAACAGGGGGCCCTCCTACGAGCAGTACTTC
-,TRBV7-8,TRBJ2-7,-,CASSPLRSSDEQYF,TGTGCCAGCAGCCCCCTCCGCTCCAGCGACGAGCAGTACTTC
few,TRBV6-5,TRBJ2-5,TRBD1,CASSYRQGRETQYF,TGTGCCAGCAGTTATAGACAGGGTCGAGAGACCCAGTACTTC
few,TRBV7-9,TRBJ2-3,-,CASSPGPAGTDTQYF,TGTGCCAGCAGCCCCGGACCCGCAGGCACAGATACGCAGTATTTT
many,TRBV12-3/TRBV12-4,TRBJ2-1,-,CASLLSISYNEQFF,TGTGCCAGCCTCCTGTCTATCTCCTACAATGAGCAGTTCTTC
-,TRBV2,TRBJ2-1,TRBD2,CASNNGTSGKRYNEQFF,TGTGCCAGCAATAACGGGACTAGCGGGAAGAGGTACAATGAGCAGTTCTTC
many,TRBV10-1,TRBJ2-1,-,CASSDRGLVGYNEQFF,TGCGCCAGCTCCGATCGGGGGCTTGTCGGGTACAATGAGCAGTTCTTC
-,TRBV28,TRBJ1-3,-,CASSVSGARNTIYF,TGTGCCAGCAGTGTATCAGGGGCTCGGAACACCATATATTTT
many,TRBV20-1,TRBJ2-7,TRBD2,CSAPWGTSGFSEQYF,TGCAGTGCTCCATGGGGGACTAGCGGGTTCTCGGAGCAGTACTTC
medium-sized,TRBV20-1,TRBJ2-4,TRBD2,CSAPTSGGNIQYF,TGCAGTGCCCCGACTAGCGGAGGTAACATTCAGTACTTC
-,TRBV3-1,TRBJ2-7,-,CASSLGLPPYEQYF,TGTGCCAGCAGCCTGGGACTGCCCCCCTACGAGCAGTACTTC
-,TRBV24-1,TRBJ2-4,-,CANPAQRCDIQYF,TGTGCCAACCCCGCACAGAGGTGCGACATTCAGTACTTC
many,TRBV5-1,TRBJ2-1,-,CASSLGSGTGSTYNEQFF,TGCGCCAGCAGCTTGGGGTCCGGGACGGGAAGTACCTACAATGAGCAGTTCTTC
many,TRBV11-2,TRBJ2-7,-,CASSPYSGPPYEQYF,TGTGCCAGCAGCCCGTACAGCGGACCGCCCTACGAGCAGTACTTC